This T cell receptor (beta chain) was identified in a study of blood T cell repertoires in COVID-19. Looking at the study overall: The cDNA or gDNA used as material had been derived from T cells, B-cell-depleted T cells, or PBMCs.

The table came from immunoSEQ multiplex PCR; TCRdb's copy has only in-frame clones and leaves some out. The table shows 50,000 to 85,000 clones, with about four fifths occurring only once. With 1 base clipped from V and 2 bases from J, the junction kept 6 bases outside the gene matches. CDR1 is MNHNS and CDR2 is SASEGT in the germline V gene. This CDR3 contains 16 residues. The chain combines TRBV6-1 with TRBJ2-3, with 7 positions matching TRBD2. The TCR was taken from a human donor in a cohort sampled during active COVID-19. Source material: peripheral blood. The CDR3 sequence is CASSEVRLAVTDTQYF. The CDR3 DNA follows: TGTGCCAGCAGTGAAGTTCGCCTAGCGGTCACAGATACGCAGTATTTT.